This is a list of T cell receptor beta chains from one sample in a study of cytomegalovirus exposure and HLA in healthy donors. Assay used: immunoSEQ multiplex PCR; TCRdb lists only in-frame clones, some missing. The repertoire holds over 100,000 clones, with more than 75% as singletons. What was sequenced was PBMCs. The receptors here all came from a woman aged 30 to 39 in good health and CMV-seronegative. Each CDR3 is given with its conserved first and last residue. The D gene is left open where the match is weak. A clone size is listed for some rows: how often the clone was seen (once, few, many), or a class if it is expanded.

d_call j_call v_call clone_size cdr3_nt cdr3_aa
NA TRBJ2-2 TRBV5-4 NA TGTGCCAGCAGCTGGGGGGGCGGGAGATTTAACACCGGGGAGCTGTTTTTT CASSWGGGRFNTGELFF
NA TRBJ2-7 TRBV7-8 few TGTGCCAGCAGCTTACTAGGCGGGACGGCCCCCTACGAGCAGTACTTC CASSLLGGTAPYEQYF
NA TRBJ1-1 TRBV4-1 NA TGCGCCAGCAGCCAACGGGGTTTGAGCACTGAAGCTTTCTTT CASSQRGLSTEAFF
TRBD1 TRBJ1-1 TRBV7-2 NA TGTGCCAGCAGCGCGACAGGGTTTGTAGGTGTATCTGAAGCTTTCTTT CASSATGFVGVSEAFF
NA TRBJ1-5 TRBV5-8 NA TGTGCCAGCAGCCCTCGTCTCGGGTCCCAATACAATCAGCCCCAGCATTTT CASSPRLGSQYNQPQHF
TRBD2 TRBJ2-1 TRBV10-3 NA TGTGCCATCAGTGAGTCAAAAGCGGGGGGCTCGTACAATGAGCAGTTCTTC CAISESKAGGSYNEQFF
TRBD2 TRBJ2-3 TRBV2 NA TGTGCCAGCAGCCTGACTAGCGGCACAGATACGCAGTATTTT CASSLTSGTDTQYF
NA TRBJ2-2 TRBV5-4 NA TGTGCCAGCAGCACCTGGGGAGGGGGAAACACCGGGGAGCTGTTTTTT CASSTWGGGNTGELFF
TRBD1 TRBJ2-5 TRBV14 once TGTGCCAGCAGCCAGTTACAGGGGTACCAAGAGACCCAGTACTTC CASSQLQGYQETQYF
NA TRBJ1-3 TRBV6-1 NA TGTGCCAGTACGAAGAGCCTAAACTCTGGAAACACCATATATTTT CASTKSLNSGNTIYF
NA TRBJ1-1 TRBV14 NA TGTGCCAGCAGCCAAGGGACAGCGGATGGGAACACTGAAGCTTTCTTT CASSQGTADGNTEAFF
NA TRBJ2-1 TRBV28 NA TGTGCCAGCAGTTTGGGAGGGGGGGTTTACAATGAGCAGTTCTTC CASSLGGGVYNEQFF
TRBD2 TRBJ2-7 TRBV18 once TGTGCCAGCTCACCACTAGCGGGAGTTGCCAACTCCTACGAGCAGTACTTC CASSPLAGVANSYEQYF
TRBD2 TRBJ2-7 TRBV5-1 NA TGCGCCAGCAGCAGCACCGGGACTAGCGCTACCTACGAGCAGTACTTC CASSSTGTSATYEQYF
NA TRBJ2-2 TRBV5-1 NA TGCGCCAGCAGCTTATATTGGGAGGCAAACACCGGGGAGCTGTTTTTT CASSLYWEANTGELFF